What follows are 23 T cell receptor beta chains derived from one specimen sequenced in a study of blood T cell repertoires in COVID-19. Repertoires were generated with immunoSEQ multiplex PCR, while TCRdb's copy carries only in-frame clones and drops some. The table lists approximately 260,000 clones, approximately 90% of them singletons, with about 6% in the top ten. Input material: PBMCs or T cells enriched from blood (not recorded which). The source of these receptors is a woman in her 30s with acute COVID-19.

The CDR3 bases are TGTGCCAGCAGCTCAGGACAGGGGGCTGGCAATGAGCAGTTCTTC. Residues: CASSSGQGAGNEQFF. The J gene is TRBJ2-1, the V gene TRBV7-6; 11 positions match TRBD1. Germline-derived CDR1 and CDR2 are SGHVS and FNYEAQ. Trimming cost V 4 bases and J 6 bases; bases outside gene matches: 5. This CDR3 has 15 amino acids.

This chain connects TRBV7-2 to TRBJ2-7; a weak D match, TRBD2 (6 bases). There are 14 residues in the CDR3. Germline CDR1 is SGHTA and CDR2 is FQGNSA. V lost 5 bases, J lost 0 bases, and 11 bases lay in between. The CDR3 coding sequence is TGTGCCAGCAGCCTGTCGGGACTCTCCTACGAGCAGTACTTC. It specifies CASSLSGLSYEQYF.

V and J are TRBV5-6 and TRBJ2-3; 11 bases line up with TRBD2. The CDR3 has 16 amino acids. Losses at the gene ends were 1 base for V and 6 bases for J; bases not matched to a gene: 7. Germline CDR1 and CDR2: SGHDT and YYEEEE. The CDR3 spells CASSLLASGGRDTQYF. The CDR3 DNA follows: TGTGCCAGCAGCTTGCTGGCTAGCGGGGGGCGGGATACGCAGTATTTT.

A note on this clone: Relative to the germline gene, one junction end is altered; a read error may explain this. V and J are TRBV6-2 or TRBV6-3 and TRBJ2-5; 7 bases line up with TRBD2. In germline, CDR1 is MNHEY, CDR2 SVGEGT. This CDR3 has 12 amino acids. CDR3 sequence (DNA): TGTGCCAGCAGTTACGGAACTAGCGAGGCGCACTTC. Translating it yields CASSYGTSEAHF.

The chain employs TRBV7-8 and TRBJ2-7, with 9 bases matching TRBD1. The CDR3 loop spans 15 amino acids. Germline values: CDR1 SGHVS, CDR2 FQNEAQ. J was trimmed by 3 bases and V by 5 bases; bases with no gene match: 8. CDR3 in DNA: TGTGCCAGCAGCGATGACGGGACAGGGTTCTACGAGCAGTACTTC. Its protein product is CASSDDGTGFYEQYF.

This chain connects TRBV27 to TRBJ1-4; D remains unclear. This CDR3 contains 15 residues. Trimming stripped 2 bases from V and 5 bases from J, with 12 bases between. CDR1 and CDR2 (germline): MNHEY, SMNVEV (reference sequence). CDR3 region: CASSLRPDTNEKLFF. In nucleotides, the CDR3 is TGTGCCAGCAGTTTACGGCCTGACACCAATGAAAAACTGTTTTTT.

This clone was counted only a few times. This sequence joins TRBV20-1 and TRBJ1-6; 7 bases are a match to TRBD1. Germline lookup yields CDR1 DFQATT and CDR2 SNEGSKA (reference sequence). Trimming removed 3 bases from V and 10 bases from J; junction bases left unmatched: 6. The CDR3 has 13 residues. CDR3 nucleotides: TGCAGTGCTAGTCTTCAGGGGGACTCACCCCTCCACTTT. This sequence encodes CSASLQGDSPLHF.

The CDR3 DNA follows: TGTGCCAGCAGCCCAGGGGGCGCGGGGCCGTACGAGCAGTACTTC. Residues: CASSPGGAGPYEQYF. The chain recombines TRBV7-2 with TRBJ2-7, with TRBD1 identical over 8 bases. Germline assignment: CDR1 SGHTA and CDR2 FQGNSA. This CDR3 contains 15 residues. After removal of 5 bases from V and 4 bases from J, the junction contained 10 bases not matched to a gene.

The CDR3 DNA is TGTGCCAGCAGTTACTCGACGAGGATGGGTGGCTACACCTTC. Its translation: CASSYSTRMGGYTF. The V call is TRBV6-2 or TRBV6-3, the J call TRBJ1-2; the D is unclear. The CDR3 covers 14 residues. V shed 0 bases and J shed 7 bases, with 12 bases lying between them. Germline loops: CDR1 MNHEY, CDR2 SVGEGT.

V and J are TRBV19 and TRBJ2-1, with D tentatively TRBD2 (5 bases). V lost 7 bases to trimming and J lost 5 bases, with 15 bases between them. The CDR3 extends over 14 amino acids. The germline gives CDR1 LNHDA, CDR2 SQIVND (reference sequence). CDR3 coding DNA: TGTGCCAGTACTGGGGTAACGCGGGACAATGAGCAGTTCTTC. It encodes CASTGVTRDNEQFF. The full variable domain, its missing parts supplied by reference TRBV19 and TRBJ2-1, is DGGITQSPKYLFRKEGQNVTLSCEQNLNHDAMYWYRQDPGQGLRLIYYSQIVNDFQKGDIAEGYSVSREKKESFPLTVTSAQKNPTAFYLCASTGVTRDNEQFFGPGTRLTVL.

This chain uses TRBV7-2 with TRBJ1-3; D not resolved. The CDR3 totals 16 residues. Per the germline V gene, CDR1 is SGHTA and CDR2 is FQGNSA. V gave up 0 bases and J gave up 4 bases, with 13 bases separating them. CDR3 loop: CASSLARRSRGNTIYF. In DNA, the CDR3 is TGTGCCAGCAGCTTAGCGCGGCGGAGTCGGGGAAACACCATATATTTT.

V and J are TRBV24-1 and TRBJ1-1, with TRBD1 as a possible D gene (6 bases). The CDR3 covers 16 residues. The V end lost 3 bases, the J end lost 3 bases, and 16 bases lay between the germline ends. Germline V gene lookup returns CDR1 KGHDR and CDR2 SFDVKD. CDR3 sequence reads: CATSDPRPGHHTEAFF. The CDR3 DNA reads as TGTGCCACCAGTGATCCCCGGCCGGGACACCACACTGAAGCTTTCTTT.

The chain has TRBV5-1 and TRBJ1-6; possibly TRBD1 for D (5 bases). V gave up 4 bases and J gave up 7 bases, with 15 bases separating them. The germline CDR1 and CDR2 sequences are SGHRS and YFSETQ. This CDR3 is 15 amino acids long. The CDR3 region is CASSPGGTANSPLHF. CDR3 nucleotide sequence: TGCGCCAGCAGCCCCGGAGGGACTGCGAATTCACCCCTCCACTTT.

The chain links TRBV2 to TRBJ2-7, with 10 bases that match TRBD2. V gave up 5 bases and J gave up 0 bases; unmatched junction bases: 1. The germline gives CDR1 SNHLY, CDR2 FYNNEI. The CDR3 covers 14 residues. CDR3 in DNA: TGTGCCAGCAGTCTAGCGGGGGCCTCCTACGAGCAGTACTTC. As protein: CASSLAGASYEQYF.

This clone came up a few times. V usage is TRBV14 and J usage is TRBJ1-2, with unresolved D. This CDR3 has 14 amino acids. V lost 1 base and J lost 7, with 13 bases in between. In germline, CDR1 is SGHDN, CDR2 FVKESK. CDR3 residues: CASSQAGSRGGYTF. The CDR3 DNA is TGTGCCAGCAGCCAAGCGGGGTCTCGGGGTGGCTACACCTTC. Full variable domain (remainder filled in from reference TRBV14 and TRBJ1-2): EAGVTQFPSHSVIEKGQTVTLRCDPISGHDNLYWYRRVMGKEIKFLLHFVKESKQDESGMPNNRFLAERTGGTYSTLKVQPAELEDSGVYFCASSQAGSRGGYTFGSGTRLTVV.

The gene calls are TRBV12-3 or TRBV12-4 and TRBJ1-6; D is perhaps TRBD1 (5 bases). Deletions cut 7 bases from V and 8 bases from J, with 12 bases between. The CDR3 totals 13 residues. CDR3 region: CASKARVDSPLHF. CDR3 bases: TGTGCCAGCAAGGCCAGGGTGGATTCACCCCTCCACTTT.

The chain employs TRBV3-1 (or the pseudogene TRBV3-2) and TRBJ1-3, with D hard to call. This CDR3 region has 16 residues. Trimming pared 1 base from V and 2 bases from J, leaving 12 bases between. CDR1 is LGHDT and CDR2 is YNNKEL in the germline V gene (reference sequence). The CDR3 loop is CASSQVARGPGNTIYF. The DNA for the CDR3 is TGTGCCAGCAGCCAAGTAGCCCGAGGGCCTGGAAACACCATATATTTT.

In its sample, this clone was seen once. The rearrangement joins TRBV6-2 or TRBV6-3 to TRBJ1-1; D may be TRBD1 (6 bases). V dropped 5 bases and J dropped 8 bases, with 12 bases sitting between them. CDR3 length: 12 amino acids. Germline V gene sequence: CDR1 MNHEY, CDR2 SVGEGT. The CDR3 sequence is CASSDPGEEAFF. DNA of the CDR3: TGTGCCAGCAGTGACCCAGGGGAGGAAGCTTTCTTT.

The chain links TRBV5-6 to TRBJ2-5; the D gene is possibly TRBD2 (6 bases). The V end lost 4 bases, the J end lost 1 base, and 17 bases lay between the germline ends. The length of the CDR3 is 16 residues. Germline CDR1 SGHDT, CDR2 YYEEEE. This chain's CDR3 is CASSLGGVGTQETQYF. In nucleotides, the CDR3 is TGTGCCAGCAGCCTCGGGGGAGTAGGCACCCAAGAGACCCAGTACTTC.

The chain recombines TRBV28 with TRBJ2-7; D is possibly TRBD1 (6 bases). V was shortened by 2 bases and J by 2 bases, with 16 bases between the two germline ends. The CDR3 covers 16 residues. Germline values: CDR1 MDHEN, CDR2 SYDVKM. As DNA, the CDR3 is TGTGCCAGCAGTTTAAGTGGCAGGGGAATACCCTACGAGCAGTACTTC. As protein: CASSLSGRGIPYEQYF.

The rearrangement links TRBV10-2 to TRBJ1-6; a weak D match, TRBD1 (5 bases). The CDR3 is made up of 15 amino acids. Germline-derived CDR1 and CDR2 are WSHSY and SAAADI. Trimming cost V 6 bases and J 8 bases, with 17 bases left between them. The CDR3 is CASRAGTGEHSPLHF. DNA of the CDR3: TGCGCCAGCAGAGCAGGGACGGGGGAACATTCACCCCTCCACTTT.

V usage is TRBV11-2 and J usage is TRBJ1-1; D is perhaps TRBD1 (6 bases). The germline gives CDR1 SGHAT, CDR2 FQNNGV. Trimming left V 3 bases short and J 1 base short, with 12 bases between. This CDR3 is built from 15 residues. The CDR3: CASSFQQGQNTEAFF. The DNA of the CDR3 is TGTGCCAGCAGCTTCCAACAGGGCCAGAACACTGAAGCTTTCTTT.

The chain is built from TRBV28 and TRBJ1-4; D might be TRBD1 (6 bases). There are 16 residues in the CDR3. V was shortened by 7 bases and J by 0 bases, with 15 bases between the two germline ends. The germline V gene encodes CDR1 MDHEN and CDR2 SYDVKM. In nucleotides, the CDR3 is TGTGCCAGCATCAGAAATACAGGGCCAACTAATGAAAAACTGTTTTTT. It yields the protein CASIRNTGPTNEKLFF.